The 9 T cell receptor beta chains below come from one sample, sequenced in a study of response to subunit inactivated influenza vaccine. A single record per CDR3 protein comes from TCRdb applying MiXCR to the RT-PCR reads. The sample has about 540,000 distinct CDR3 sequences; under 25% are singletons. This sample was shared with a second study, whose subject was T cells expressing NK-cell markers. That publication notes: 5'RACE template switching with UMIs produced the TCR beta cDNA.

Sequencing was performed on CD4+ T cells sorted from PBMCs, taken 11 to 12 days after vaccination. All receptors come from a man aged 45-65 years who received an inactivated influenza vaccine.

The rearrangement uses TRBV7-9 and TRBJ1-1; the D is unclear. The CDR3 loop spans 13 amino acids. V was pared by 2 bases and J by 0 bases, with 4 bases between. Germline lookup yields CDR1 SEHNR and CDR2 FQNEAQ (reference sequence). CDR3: CASSLLVNTEAFF. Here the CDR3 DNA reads TGTGCCAGCAGCTTACTAGTGAACACTGAAGCTTTCTTT.

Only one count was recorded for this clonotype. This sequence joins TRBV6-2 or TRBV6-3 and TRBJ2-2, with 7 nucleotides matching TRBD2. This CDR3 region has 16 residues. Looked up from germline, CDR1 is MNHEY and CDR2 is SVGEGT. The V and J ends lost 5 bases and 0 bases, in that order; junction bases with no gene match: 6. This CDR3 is CASSRKRGANTGELFF. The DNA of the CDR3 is TGTGCCAGCAGTCGGAAGCGGGGCGCGAACACCGGGGAGCTGTTTTTT.

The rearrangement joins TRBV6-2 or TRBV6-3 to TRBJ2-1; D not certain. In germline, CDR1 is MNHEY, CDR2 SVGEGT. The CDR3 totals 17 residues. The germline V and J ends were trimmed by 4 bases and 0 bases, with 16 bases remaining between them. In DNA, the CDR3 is TGTGCCAGCAGTTCCCCAGTCATCGGTCGCTCCTACAATGAGCAGTTCTTC. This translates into CASSSPVIGRSYNEQFF.

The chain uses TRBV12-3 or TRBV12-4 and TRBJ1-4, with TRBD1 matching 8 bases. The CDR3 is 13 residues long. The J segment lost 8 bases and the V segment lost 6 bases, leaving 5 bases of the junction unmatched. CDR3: CASRHRQGEKLFF. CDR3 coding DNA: TGTGCCAGCAGACACAGACAGGGGGAAAAACTGTTTTTT.

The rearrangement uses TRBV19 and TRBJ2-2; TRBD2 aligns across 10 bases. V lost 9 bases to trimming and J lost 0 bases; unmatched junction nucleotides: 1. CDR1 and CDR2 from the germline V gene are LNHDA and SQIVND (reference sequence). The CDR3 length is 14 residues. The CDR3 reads CASTSGANTGELFF. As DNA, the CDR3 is TGTGCCAGCACTAGCGGGGCGAACACCGGGGAGCTGTTTTTT. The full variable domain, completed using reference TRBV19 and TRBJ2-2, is DGGITQSPKYLFRKEGQNVTLSCEQNLNHDAMYWYRQDPGQGLRLIYYSQIVNDFQKGDIAEGYSVSREKKESFPLTVTSAQKNPTAFYLCASTSGANTGELFFGEGSRLTVL.

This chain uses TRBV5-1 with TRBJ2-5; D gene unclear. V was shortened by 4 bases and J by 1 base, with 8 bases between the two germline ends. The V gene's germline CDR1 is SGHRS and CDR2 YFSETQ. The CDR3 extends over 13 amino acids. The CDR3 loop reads CASSKQPQETQYF. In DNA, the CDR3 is TGCGCCAGCAGCAAACAGCCCCAAGAGACCCAGTACTTC.

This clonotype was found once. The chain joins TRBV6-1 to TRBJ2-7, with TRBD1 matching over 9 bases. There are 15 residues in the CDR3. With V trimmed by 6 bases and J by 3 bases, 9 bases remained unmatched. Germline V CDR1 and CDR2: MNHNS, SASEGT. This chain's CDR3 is CASSIDRGGYYEQYF. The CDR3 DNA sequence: TGTGCCAGCAGCATAGACAGGGGGGGATACTACGAGCAGTACTTC.

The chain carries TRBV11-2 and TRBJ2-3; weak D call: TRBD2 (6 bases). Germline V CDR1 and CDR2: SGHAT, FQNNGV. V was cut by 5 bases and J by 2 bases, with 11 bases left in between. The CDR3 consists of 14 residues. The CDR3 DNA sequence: TGTGCCAGCAGCCCGAGACTAGTCACAGATACGCAGTATTTT. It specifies CASSPRLVTDTQYF.

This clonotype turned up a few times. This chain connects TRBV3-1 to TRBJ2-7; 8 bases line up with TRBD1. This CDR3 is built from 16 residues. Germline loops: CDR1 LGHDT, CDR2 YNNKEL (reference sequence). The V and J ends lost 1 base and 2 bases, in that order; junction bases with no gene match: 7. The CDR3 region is CASSQVLLQGAYEQYF. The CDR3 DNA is TGTGCCAGCAGCCAAGTCCTTCTACAGGGGGCCTACGAGCAGTACTTC.